Shown below are 30 T cell receptor beta chains from a single sample sequenced in a study of cytomegalovirus exposure and HLA in healthy donors. The PCR was carried out with 60 Vbeta primers and 13 Jbeta primers. Libraries were prepared by immunoSEQ multiplex PCR; TCRdb keeps only in-frame clonotypes and omits some of them. The repertoire has approximately 60,000 clones, roughly four fifths of them found once; the top ten carry about 1.5%. The sequencing input was PBMCs. The receptors stem from a man aged 35-49 years in good health and CMV-seronegative.

The CDR3 protein is CASSLTGLGNQPQHF. DNA for the CDR3: TGTGCCAGCAGCCTCACAGGGTTGGGCAATCAGCCCCAGCATTTT. The chain employs TRBV6-5 and TRBJ1-5; tentatively, D is TRBD1 (6 bases). Trimming removed 6 bases at V and 2 bases at J, with 14 bases between. Germline values: CDR1 MNHEY, CDR2 SVGAGI. The CDR3 extends over 15 amino acids.

The chain couples TRBV7-9 to TRBJ2-3, with no clear D. Germline V gene sequence: CDR1 SEHNR, CDR2 FQNEAQ (reference sequence). This CDR3 has 14 residues. V was pared by 1 base and J by 5 bases, with 10 bases between. CDR3: CASSLELKRDTQYF. CDR3 sequence (DNA): TGTGCCAGCAGCTTAGAGTTAAAGCGAGATACGCAGTATTTT.

This clone is a singleton in its sample. The rearrangement joins TRBV11-3 to TRBJ2-3, with D maybe TRBD1 (5 bases). This CDR3 has 15 residues. V lost 1 base to trimming and J lost 5 bases, with 13 bases between them. Germline-derived CDR1 and CDR2 are SGHNT and YENEEA. Here the CDR3 DNA reads TGTGCCAGCAGCTTAGGTACTTCAAGGGGAGATACGCAGTATTTT. It yields the protein CASSLGTSRGDTQYF. Full variable domain (remainder filled in from reference TRBV11-3 and TRBJ2-3): EAGVVQSPRYKIIEKKQPVAFWCNPISGHNTLYWYLQNLGQGPELLIRYENEEAVDDSQLPKDRFSAERLKGVDSTLKIQPAELGDSAVYLCASSLGTSRGDTQYFGPGTRLTVL.

This clone was counted between two and nine times. The rearrangement links TRBV4-3 to TRBJ1-1, with D unresolved. The germline gives CDR1 LGHNA, CDR2 YSLEER. The CDR3 totals 14 residues. Trimming cost V 0 bases and J 1 base, with 6 bases left between them. CDR3 nucleotide sequence: TGCGCCAGCAGCCAAGATCGTTGGAACACTGAAGCTTTCTTT. Translating it yields CASSQDRWNTEAFF.

J is TRBJ1-6 and V is TRBV5-6; a weak D match, TRBD1 (6 bases). The V end lost 4 bases, the J end lost 4 bases, and 18 bases lay between the germline ends. The germline CDR1 and CDR2 sequences are SGHDT and YYEEEE. This CDR3 has 17 residues. CDR3 nucleotide sequence: TGTGCCAGCAGCCTGGGGCAGGGGATGGGTTATAATTCACCCCTCCACTTT. Translation gives CASSLGQGMGYNSPLHF.

The rearrangement joins TRBV27 to TRBJ2-1, with TRBD2 identical over 7 bases. V trimming: 5 bases; J trimming: 8 bases; junction bases outside the gene matches: 6. The CDR3 totals 13 residues. CDR1 MNHEY and CDR2 SMNVEV come from the germline V gene (reference sequence). CDR3 region: CASSPGLFDEQFF. CDR3 nucleotide sequence: TGTGCCAGCAGTCCGGGACTATTCGATGAGCAGTTCTTC.

The gene calls are TRBV15 and TRBJ1-6; D might be TRBD1 (5 bases). The ends were cut back, 5 bases at V and 13 bases at J, with 21 bases in the middle. The CDR3 length is 15 residues. Germline CDR1 is LNHNV and CDR2 is YYDKDF (reference sequence). The CDR3 sequence is CATSYIGRGIGPLHF. The CDR3 nucleotides read TGTGCCACCAGCTATATAGGACGGGGGATTGGGCCCCTCCACTTT.

The V and J genes are TRBV5-1 and TRBJ1-4; the D is unclear. Trimming removed 7 bases at V and 4 bases at J, with 20 bases between. CDR1 and CDR2 from the germline V gene are SGHRS and YFSETQ. This CDR3 is 16 amino acids long. DNA of the CDR3: TGCGCCAGCGCCCGGGAGGGAGGAATTGGTAATGAAAAACTGTTTTTT. Translating it yields CASAREGGIGNEKLFF.

Written as DNA, the CDR3 is TGCGCCAGCAGCTTTAGTGCAGAGACCCAGTACTTC. This translates into CASSFSAETQYF. The chain combines TRBV5-1 with TRBJ2-5; D gene ambiguous. CDR3 length equals 12 residues. Trimming removed 2 bases from V and 4 bases from J, with 6 bases in between. CDR1 and CDR2 from the germline V gene are SGHRS and YFSETQ.

This chain links TRBV10-1 with TRBJ2-7, with TRBD2 identical over 7 bases. Germline CDR1 WNHNN, CDR2 SYGVQD (reference sequence). This CDR3 comprises 13 residues. V lost 0 bases to trimming and J lost 6 bases; unmatched junction nucleotides: 2. The DNA for the CDR3 is TGCGCCAGCAGTGAGTCGCGGGGGTGCGAGCAGTACGTC. Translation: CASSESRGCEQYV.

This chain uses TRBV4-3 with TRBJ2-1; TRBD2 matches 9 bases. This CDR3 has 18 amino acids. The junction had 6 bases not matched to a gene; V was cut back by 0 bases and J by 0 bases. Germline-derived CDR1 and CDR2 are LGHNA and YSLEER. CDR3 loop: CASSQEVAGASSYNEQFF. The CDR3 nucleotides are TGCGCCAGCAGCCAAGAAGTAGCGGGGGCCAGCTCCTACAATGAGCAGTTCTTC.

CDR3 DNA sequence: TGCGCCAGCAGCTTGTTGGGGGGTCGCTACGAGCAGTACTTC. Encoded protein: CASSLLGGRYEQYF. V and J are TRBV5-1 and TRBJ2-7; perhaps TRBD2 as D (6 bases). The CDR3 extends over 14 amino acids. The germline V gene encodes CDR1 SGHRS and CDR2 YFSETQ. Trimming shortened V by 1 base and J by 3 bases, and 11 bases separated the two germline ends. Supplemented by reference TRBV5-1 and TRBJ2-7, the full variable domain reads KAGVTQTPRYLIKTRGQQVTLSCSPISGHRSVSWYQQTPGQGLQFLFEYFSETQRNKGNFPGRFSGRQFSNSRSEMNVSTLELGDSALYLCASSLLGGRYEQYFGPGTRLTVT.

V usage is TRBV27 and J usage is TRBJ2-3; D is uncertain. V lost 2 bases and J 2 bases, leaving 11 bases between the germline ends. Germline V gives CDR1 MNHEY, CDR2 SMNVEV (reference sequence). This CDR3 spans 15 amino acids. CDR3 coding DNA: TGTGCCAGCAGTTTAGGGCGCACGCTCACAGATACGCAGTATTTT. It yields the protein CASSLGRTLTDTQYF.

V and J are TRBV2 and TRBJ2-5, with 8 bases matching TRBD2. CDR1 SNHLY and CDR2 FYNNEI come from the germline V gene. This CDR3 is 15 amino acids long. The V gene end was trimmed by 7 bases and the J gene end by 1 base; junction bases not matched to a gene: 8. CDR3 in amino acids: CASIGLAGSQETQYF. The CDR3 DNA reads as TGTGCCAGCATCGGGTTAGCGGGGAGCCAAGAGACCCAGTACTTC.

The V and J genes are TRBV11-2 and TRBJ1-1; no reliable D call. The CDR3 is 14 residues long. CDR1 is SGHAT and CDR2 is FQNNGV in the germline V gene. V lost 7 bases to trimming and J lost 7 bases, with 19 bases between them. The CDR3 coding sequence is TGTGCCAGCACCTCGTTTTTCCCCACTTTTGAAGCTTTCTTT. It codes for CASTSFFPTFEAFF.

This clone was observed once. The V and J genes are TRBV7-9 and TRBJ1-2; D remains unclear. Germline loops: CDR1 SEHNR, CDR2 FQNEAQ (reference sequence). The V end lost 4 bases, the J end lost 2 bases, and 5 bases lay between the germline ends. The CDR3 is 12 residues long. CDR3 DNA sequence: TGTGCCAGCAGCTCCAAAAACTATGGCTACACCTTC. Its protein product is CASSSKNYGYTF.

This clone was counted only a few times. This chain connects TRBV6-4 to TRBJ1-1; 7 positions agree with TRBD1. Germline V gene lookup returns CDR1 MRHNA and CDR2 SNTAGT. Unmatched junction bases numbered 11, after V lost 4 bases and J lost 0 bases. The CDR3 has 17 amino acids. The CDR3 loop reads CASSALQGPIMNTEAFF. For the CDR3, the DNA is TGTGCCAGCAGTGCCCTACAGGGGCCCATCATGAACACTGAAGCTTTCTTT.

J is TRBJ1-2 and V is TRBV2; D ambiguous. The CDR3 contains 13 residues. Trimming removed 0 bases from V and 7 bases from J, with 9 bases in between. In germline, CDR1 is SNHLY, CDR2 FYNNEI. CDR3 DNA sequence: TGTGCCAGCAGTGAAGCGCGGATTTCTGGCTACACCTTC. It translates to CASSEARISGYTF.

V usage is TRBV30 and J usage is TRBJ1-5; 10 nucleotides align to TRBD1. The CDR3 runs to 13 residues. Per the germline V gene, CDR1 is GTSNPN and CDR2 is SVGIG (reference sequence). Unmatched junction bases numbered 4, after V lost 5 bases and J lost 6 bases. This CDR3 reads CAWGTGEGQPQHF. For the CDR3, the DNA is TGTGCCTGGGGGACAGGGGAGGGTCAGCCCCAGCATTTT.

The chain combines TRBV30 with TRBJ2-7, with D possibly being TRBD1 (5 bases). The V gene lost 0 bases and the J gene lost 2 bases, with 8 bases spanning the gap. The CDR3 consists of 13 residues. In germline, CDR1 is GTSNPN, CDR2 SVGIG (reference sequence). The CDR3 loop reads CAWSVQGTYEQYF. The CDR3 coding sequence is TGTGCCTGGAGTGTCCAGGGAACCTACGAGCAGTACTTC. Full variable domain (missing parts from reference TRBV30 and TRBJ2-7): SQTIHQWPATLVQPVGSPLSLECTVEGTSNPNLYWYRQAAGRGLQLLFYSVGIGQISSEVPQNLSASRPQDRQFILSSKKLLLSDSGFYLCAWSVQGTYEQYFGPGTRLTVT.

This clone was picked up one time. CDR3 amino acids: CASSDPPQTGLNYGYTF. CDR3 sequence (DNA): TGTGCCAGCAGTGACCCCCCTCAGACAGGCCTTAACTATGGCTACACCTTC. The V gene is TRBV6-4, the J gene TRBJ1-2, with D possibly TRBD1 on 6 matching bases. Between the trimmed V and J ends, which lost 2 bases and 1 base, there was a span of 17 bases. CDR3 length: 17 residues. The germline CDR1 and CDR2 sequences are MRHNA and SNTAGT.

The rearrangement joins TRBV11-2 to TRBJ1-2; 12 nucleotides match TRBD1. The CDR3 is 17 residues long. V was clipped by 2 bases and J by 2 bases; unmatched bases: 6. The germline CDR1 and CDR2 sequences are SGHAT and FQNNGV. DNA for the CDR3: TGTGCCAGCAGCTTACTACCGGGACAGGGGGCAAACTATGGCTACACCTTC. This gives the protein CASSLLPGQGANYGYTF.

This rearrangement joins TRBV7-9 to TRBJ2-7, with 10 bases matching TRBD2. V was clipped by 2 bases and J by 7 bases; unmatched bases: 5. The CDR3 runs 14 residues. Looked up from germline, CDR1 is SEHNR and CDR2 is FQNEAQ (reference sequence). The CDR3 nucleotides are TGTGCCAGCAGCTTATCTAGTAGCGGGGGGGAGCAGTACTTC. It yields the protein CASSLSSSGGEQYF.

This clone was seen more than once but under ten times. The V gene is TRBV9, the J gene TRBJ1-2, with 9 positions matching TRBD1. V dropped 3 bases and J dropped 7; count of bases not matched to a gene: 4. In germline, CDR1 is SGDLS, CDR2 YYNGEE. The CDR3 sequence is 13 residues long. The CDR3 loop reads CASSAGDRVGYTF. The CDR3 DNA follows: TGTGCCAGCAGCGCCGGGGACAGGGTTGGCTACACCTTC.

This chain joins TRBV12-5 and TRBJ1-5, with D unresolved. This CDR3 contains 12 residues. V was clipped by 11 bases and J by 7 bases, with 15 bases between them. Germline V gene sequence: CDR1 LGHNT, CDR2 FRNRAP. For the CDR3, the DNA is TGTGCTCCACTCCCTGGAGGCCAGCCCCAGCATTTT. Protein: CAPLPGGQPQHF.

The V and J genes are TRBV9 and TRBJ2-7; 8 nucleotides align to TRBD1. The germline gives CDR1 SGDLS, CDR2 YYNGEE. Losses at the gene ends were 2 bases for V and 5 bases for J; bases not matched to a gene: 6. The CDR3 covers 14 residues. In DNA, the CDR3 is TGTGCCAGCAGCGTCAGACAGGGGATGGACGAGCAGTACTTC. It yields the protein CASSVRQGMDEQYF.

V gene TRBV7-9 combines with J gene TRBJ1-5, with 7 nucleotides matching TRBD1. V shed 5 bases, J shed 3 bases, and the junction held 13 bases outside the gene matches. Germline-derived CDR1 and CDR2 are SEHNR and FQNEAQ (reference sequence). The CDR3 is made up of 17 amino acids. The CDR3 DNA is TGTGCCAGCAGCGCAGTGACAGGGACTGGCACCAATCAGCCCCAGCATTTT. Translated, it gives CASSAVTGTGTNQPQHF.

This chain uses TRBV5-1 with TRBJ2-6; a weak D match, TRBD2 (6 bases). The germline V and J ends were trimmed by 0 bases and 0 bases, with 19 bases remaining between them. The germline V gene has CDR1 SGHRS and CDR2 YFSETQ. The CDR3 consists of 20 residues. In nucleotides, the CDR3 is TGCGCCAGCAGCTTGGAGTCCTTGGAGGGAATGCTCTCTGGGGCCAACGTCCTGACTTTC. Translating gives CASSLESLEGMLSGANVLTF.

The chain uses TRBV7-2 and TRBJ2-1; TRBD2 aligns across 11 bases. Germline V gives CDR1 SGHTA, CDR2 FQGNSA. CDR3 length: 16 amino acids. V dropped 2 bases and J dropped 2; count of bases not matched to a gene: 2. CDR3 bases: TGTGCCAGCAGCTTACTAGCGGGGGGAACCTACAATGAGCAGTTCTTC. Translated: CASSLLAGGTYNEQFF.

This sequence joins TRBV7-8 and TRBJ1-3, with D tentatively TRBD1 (5 bases). The V end lost 5 bases, the J end lost 3 bases, and 14 bases lay between the germline ends. This CDR3 is built from 15 residues. Germline CDR1 and CDR2: SGHVS and FQNEAQ. This CDR3 is CASSRRDSRGNTIYF. The CDR3 DNA is TGTGCCAGCAGCCGACGGGACTCACGTGGAAACACCATATATTTT.